This TCR beta chain was sequenced in a study of T cell responses to AZD1222 COVID-19 vaccine. Study background: Pooling covered second doses at about 4 or about 12 weeks. Study-wide results and caveats: At 160-218 and 743-854, vaccine-associated CD4 TCRs were dominant, and they spanned spike. Spike-specific TCR breadth and depth grew following two AZD1222 doses.

TCRdb's table, derived via immunoSEQ multiplex PCR, lists solely in-frame clones and lacks some. The data contain about 190,000 clones, around 93% of them singletons. Details on this clone: No antigen is known for it.

This CDR3 has 14 amino acids. The germline V and J ends were trimmed by 3 bases and 4 bases, with 11 bases remaining between them. The germline V gene has CDR1 MDHEN and CDR2 SYDVKM. The specimen was peripheral blood, collected on day 0 of AZD1222 vaccination. The clonotype was recovered from an adult in good health. The chain has TRBV28 and TRBJ2-3, with D possibly being TRBD1 (6 bases). The CDR3 spells CASSFGRGADTQYF. Here the CDR3 DNA reads TGTGCCAGCAGTTTCGGCAGGGGCGCAGATACGCAGTATTTT.